These 20 T cell receptor beta chains came from one sample sequenced in a study of T cell responses to AZD1222 COVID-19 vaccine. Some clones are missing from TCRdb's copy, which holds only in-frame ones; the method was immunoSEQ multiplex PCR. Here the sample spans some 110,000 clones, about nine tenths being singletons. Sequenced material: peripheral blood, taken on day 0 of AZD1222 vaccination. These receptors originate from an adult in good health.

This chain links TRBV5-6 with TRBJ1-1, with unresolved D. Trimming removed 4 bases from V and 4 bases from J, with 11 bases in between. Per germline, CDR1 SGHDT and CDR2 YYEEEE. The CDR3 is 13 amino acids. CDR3 residues: CASSGVEGTEAFF. In DNA form, the CDR3 reads TGTGCCAGCAGCGGTGTCGAGGGCACTGAAGCTTTCTTT.

The chain joins TRBV6-2 or TRBV6-3 to TRBJ1-5, with D possibly matching TRBD1 (6 bases). CDR1 MNHEY and CDR2 SVGEGT come from the germline V gene. The CDR3 runs 13 residues. Trimming pared 3 bases from V and 4 bases from J, leaving 7 bases between. For the CDR3, the DNA is TGTGCCAGCAGTTATCAGGGGAATCAGCCCCAGCATTTT. Amino acid sequence: CASSYQGNQPQHF.

This chain joins TRBV9 and TRBJ1-1; D perhaps matches TRBD1 (5 bases). Germline V gives CDR1 SGDLS, CDR2 YYNGEE. This CDR3 has 15 amino acids. The germline V and J ends were trimmed by 2 bases and 3 bases, with 14 bases remaining between them. The CDR3 nucleotides are TGTGCCAGCAGCGTTGGGGGTGCCTTGGACACTGAAGCTTTCTTT. Residues: CASSVGGALDTEAFF.

Sample share makes this clone medium-sized. The chain is built from TRBV9 and TRBJ2-1, with 8 bases identical to TRBD2. This CDR3 has 16 amino acids. Losses at the gene ends were 0 bases for V and 11 bases for J; bases not matched to a gene: 13. Germline V gene data show CDR1 as SGDLS and CDR2 as YYNGEE. CDR3 loop: CASSVDAGGDLIKQFF. Written as DNA, the CDR3 is TGTGCCAGCAGCGTAGATGCGGGGGGTGACCTAATTAAGCAGTTCTTC.

The chain recombines TRBV11-2 with TRBJ1-1; D uncertain. Looked up from germline, CDR1 is SGHAT and CDR2 is FQNNGV. This CDR3 comprises 14 residues. V lost 8 bases to trimming and J lost 1 base, with 14 bases between them. CDR3 in amino acids: CASRPGYSNTEAFF. The CDR3 region has the DNA TGTGCCAGCCGCCCGGGGTATTCGAACACTGAAGCTTTCTTT.

This sequence joins TRBV11-2 and TRBJ2-5, with D possibly called TRBD1 or TRBD2 (5 bases each). V was pared by 5 bases and J by 0 bases, with 13 bases between. Germline V gene sequence: CDR1 SGHAT, CDR2 FQNNGV. There are 15 residues in the CDR3. The CDR3 DNA sequence: TGTGCCAGCAGCGCCCGGGACCGGTACCAAGAGACCCAGTACTTC. Its protein product is CASSARDRYQETQYF. Filled out from reference TRBV11-2 and TRBJ2-5, the complete variable domain reads EAGVAQSPRYKIIEKRQSVAFWCNPISGHATLYWYQQILGQGPKLLIQFQNNGVVDDSQLPKDRFSAERLKGVDSTLKIQPAKLEDSAVYLCASSARDRYQETQYFGPGTRLLVL.

This chain uses TRBV9 with TRBJ2-3; D gene uncertain. Trimming took off 0 bases at V and 5 bases at J, with 10 bases between the two ends. In germline, CDR1 is SGDLS, CDR2 YYNGEE. The CDR3 totals 14 residues. CDR3 coding DNA: TGTGCCAGCAGCGTAGTCCCCTTAAAAGATACGCAGTATTTT. Protein: CASSVVPLKDTQYF.

V and J are TRBV18 and TRBJ1-5; D gene ambiguous. The CDR3 covers 14 residues. V was clipped by 6 bases and J by 4 bases, with 13 bases between them. Germline V gives CDR1 KGHSH, CDR2 LQKENI. Here the CDR3 reads CASSLPLGNQPQHF. The CDR3 coding sequence is TGTGCCAGCTCCCTCCCTCTCGGAAATCAGCCCCAGCATTTT.

The chain joins TRBV18 to TRBJ2-3; D remains unclear. The germline CDR1 and CDR2 sequences are KGHSH and LQKENI. The CDR3 runs to 13 residues. The V gene lost 3 bases and the J gene lost 4 bases, with 8 bases spanning the gap. The CDR3 region is CASSPQSPDTQYF. CDR3 nucleotide sequence: TGTGCCAGCTCACCTCAGTCCCCAGATACGCAGTATTTT. The full variable domain, its missing parts supplied by reference TRBV18 and TRBJ2-3, is NAGVMQNPRHLVRRRGQEARLRCSPMKGHSHVYWYRQLPEEGLKFMVYLQKENIIDESGMPKERFSAEFPKEGPSILRIQQVVRGDSAAYFCASSPQSPDTQYFGPGTRLTVL.

V usage is TRBV4-2 and J usage is TRBJ1-2; D call uncertain. Trimming removed 1 base at V and 2 bases at J, with 14 bases between. The length of the CDR3 is 16 residues. The V gene's germline CDR1 is LGHNA and CDR2 YNFKEQ. In DNA form, the CDR3 reads TGTGCCAGCAGCCAAGGCGTGGTTGATATAAACTATGGCTACACCTTC. Protein product: CASSQGVVDINYGYTF.

This clone occurred once. The rearrangement links TRBV5-1 to TRBJ2-3, with unresolved D. V shed 0 bases and J shed 0 bases, with 8 bases lying between them. Germline V gene lookup returns CDR1 SGHRS and CDR2 YFSETQ. This CDR3 has 15 residues. The CDR3 region is CASSLESPSTDTQYF. DNA for the CDR3: TGCGCCAGCAGCTTGGAATCCCCCAGCACAGATACGCAGTATTTT.

V usage is TRBV16 and J usage is TRBJ2-7; the match to TRBD1 covers 11 bases. J lost 2 bases, V lost 4 bases, and 4 bases had no gene match. Germline-derived CDR1 and CDR2 are KGHSY and FQNENV. This CDR3 has 15 residues. Here the CDR3 reads CASSRGTGGTYEQYF. DNA of the CDR3: TGTGCCAGCAGCCGCGGGACAGGGGGAACCTACGAGCAGTACTTC.

This clone was counted a few times. V and J are TRBV16 and TRBJ1-6; D ambiguous. Germline CDR1 reads KGHSY; CDR2 reads FQNENV. V was cut by 2 bases and J by 5 bases, with 7 bases left in between. The CDR3 length is 14 residues. The CDR3 DNA reads TGTGCCAGCAGCCAACAGGCGGATAATTCACCCCTCCACTTT. It encodes CASSQQADNSPLHF.

V is TRBV6-2 or TRBV6-3 and J is TRBJ1-1; TRBD1 agrees at 7 bases. The length of the CDR3 is 16 residues. V lost 1 base to trimming and J lost 1 base; unmatched junction nucleotides: 6. Per germline, CDR1 MNHEY and CDR2 SVGEGT. The CDR3 region has the DNA TGTGCCAGCAGTTACTATGCAACAGGGGCGAACACTGAAGCTTTCTTT. This codes for CASSYYATGANTEAFF.

The rearrangement joins TRBV10-3 to TRBJ1-2; D gene ambiguous. Trimming left V 10 bases short and J 8 bases short, with 17 bases between. The length of the CDR3 is 12 residues. Germline V lookup: CDR1 ENHRY, CDR2 SYGVKD. CDR3 sequence reads: CATTTGNEGYTF. In nucleotides, the CDR3 is TGTGCCACAACAACGGGGAATGAAGGCTACACCTTC.

This clone was seen a single time. This chain uses TRBV9 with TRBJ2-7; 8 bases align to TRBD1. Germline-derived CDR1 and CDR2 are SGDLS and YYNGEE. The length of the CDR3 is 14 residues. V was clipped by 0 bases and J by 2 bases; unmatched bases: 1. The CDR3 nucleotides read TGTGCCAGCAGCGTAGGGGACAGGACCTACGAGCAGTACTTC. This encodes CASSVGDRTYEQYF.

V gene TRBV6-5 combines with J gene TRBJ2-3; the D is unclear. CDR1 MNHEY and CDR2 SVGAGI come from the germline V gene. The CDR3 runs 12 residues. Trimming removed 0 bases from V and 7 bases from J, with 5 bases in between. CDR3 nucleotide sequence: TGTGCCAGCAGTTACTCGAAACATACGCAGTATTTT. It encodes CASSYSKHTQYF.

V and J are TRBV2 and TRBJ1-1; 7 bases line up with TRBD1. V dropped 6 bases and J dropped 1; count of bases not matched to a gene: 8. The CDR3 totals 15 residues. In germline, CDR1 is SNHLY, CDR2 FYNNEI. CDR3 coding DNA: TGTGCCAGCAGGGAGAGACAGGGAGGGAACACTGAAGCTTTCTTT. Translation gives CASRERQGGNTEAFF.

The V call is TRBV4-2, the J call TRBJ2-7; no definite D call. CDR1 and CDR2 (germline): LGHNA, YNFKEQ. The CDR3 spans 14 residues. The ends were cut back, 0 bases at V and 0 bases at J, with 6 bases in the middle. The CDR3 reads CASSQDISSYEQYF. The CDR3, as DNA: TGTGCCAGCAGCCAAGATATAAGCTCCTACGAGCAGTACTTC.

V gene TRBV6-1 combines with J gene TRBJ1-1; D gene uncertain. The CDR3 length is 15 residues. V gave up 1 base and J gave up 4 bases, with 13 bases separating them. The germline V gene encodes CDR1 MNHNS and CDR2 SASEGT. The CDR3 protein is CASSEGTARGTEAFF. The CDR3 region has the DNA TGTGCCAGCAGTGAAGGGACGGCCCGGGGCACTGAAGCTTTCTTT.